This T cell receptor beta chain is drawn from a study of cytomegalovirus exposure and HLA in healthy donors. PCR involved 60 Vbeta and 13 Jbeta primers. Clones were read by immunoSEQ multiplex PCR, and TCRdb kept only the in-frame ones, dropping some. The sample has 150,000 or so clones, more than 60% seen once. Sequenced: PBMCs. This TCR derives from a man between 40 and 49 years old in good health and CMV-seropositive.

In DNA form, the CDR3 reads TGTGCCCGAGGCCGGGATACGCCCTACGAGCAGTACTTC. It translates to CARGRDTPYEQYF. The V call is TRBV7-7, the J call TRBJ2-7; maybe TRBD2 (5 bases). Trimming removed 11 bases at V and 2 bases at J, with 16 bases between. In germline, CDR1 is SSHAT, CDR2 FNYEAQ (reference sequence). The CDR3 is 13 amino acids.